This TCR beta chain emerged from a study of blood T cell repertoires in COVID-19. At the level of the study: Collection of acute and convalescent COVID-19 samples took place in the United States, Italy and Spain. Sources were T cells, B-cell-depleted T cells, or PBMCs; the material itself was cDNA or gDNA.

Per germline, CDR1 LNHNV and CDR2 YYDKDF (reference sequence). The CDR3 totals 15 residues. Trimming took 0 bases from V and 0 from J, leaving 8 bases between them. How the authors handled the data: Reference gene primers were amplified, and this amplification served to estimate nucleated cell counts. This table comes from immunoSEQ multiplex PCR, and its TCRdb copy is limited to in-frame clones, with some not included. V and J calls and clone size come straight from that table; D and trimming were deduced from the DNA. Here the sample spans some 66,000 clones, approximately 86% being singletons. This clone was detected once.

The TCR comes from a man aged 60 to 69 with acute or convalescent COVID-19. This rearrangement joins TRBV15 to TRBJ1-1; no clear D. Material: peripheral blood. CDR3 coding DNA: TGTGCCACCAGCAGAGATTTAGAGATGAACACTGAAGCTTTCTTT. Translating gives CATSRDLEMNTEAFF.